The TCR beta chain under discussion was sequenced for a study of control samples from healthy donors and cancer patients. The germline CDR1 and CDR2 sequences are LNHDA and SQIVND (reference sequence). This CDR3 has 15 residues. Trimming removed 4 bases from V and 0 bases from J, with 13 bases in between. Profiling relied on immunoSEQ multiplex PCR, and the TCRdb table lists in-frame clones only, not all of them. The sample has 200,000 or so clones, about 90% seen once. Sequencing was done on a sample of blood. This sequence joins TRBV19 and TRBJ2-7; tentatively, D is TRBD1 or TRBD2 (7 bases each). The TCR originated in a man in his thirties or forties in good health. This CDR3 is CASSSGGQSSYEQYF. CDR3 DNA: TGTGCCAGTAGTAGCGGGGGACAGTCCTCCTACGAGCAGTACTTC.